This is a list of T cell receptor beta chains from one sample in a study of blood T cell repertoires in COVID-19. Profiled with immunoSEQ multiplex PCR; TCRdb holds only in-frame clones, not every one. The top ten hold approximately 6.2% of the sample, which has a few hundred thousand clones, about four fifths seen once. Sequences were obtained from PBMCs or T cells enriched from blood (not recorded which). The receptors stem from a middle-aged woman who had recovered from COVID-19. Each CDR3 is given with its conserved first and last residue. D genes are given only for firm matches. Clone size is stated in some rows and not others, as once, few, many or a class when expanded.

v_gene	abundance	j_gene	d_gene	CDR3aa	CDR3nt
TRBV10-3	NA	TRBJ2-5	TRBD1	CAISESNVMSRGQETQYF	TGTGCCATCAGTGAGTCGAATGTCATGTCCAGGGGGCAAGAGACCCAGTACTTC
TRBV5-8	NA	TRBJ1-1	TRBD1	CASSRFQIDRGTEAFF	TGTGCCAGCAGCCGCTTCCAAATTGACAGGGGGACTGAAGCTTTCTTT
TRBV5-1	NA	TRBJ2-7	NA	CASSPEPGPYEQYF	TGCGCCAGCAGCCCCGAACCGGGTCCCTACGAGCAGTACTTC
TRBV5-8	few	TRBJ2-3	TRBD2	CASTLAGTDTQYF	TGTGCCAGTACACTAGCGGGAACAGATACGCAGTATTTT
TRBV4-2	NA	TRBJ1-1	NA	CASSQDRVRYTEAFF	TGTGCCAGCAGCCAAGACAGGGTGAGATACACTGAAGCTTTCTTT
TRBV18	NA	TRBJ2-5	NA	CASSPATRRETQYF	TGTGCCAGCTCACCTGCGACTAGGCGAGAGACCCAGTACTTC
TRBV30	NA	TRBJ1-6	TRBD1	CAWKQGHNSPLHF	TGTGCCTGGAAACAGGGGCATAATTCACCCCTCCACTTT
TRBV21-1	NA	TRBJ2-7	NA	CASKWLPEHLGYEQYF	TGTGCCAGCAAGTGGCTTCCGGAGCATTTAGGCTACGAGCAGTACTTC
TRBV2	NA	TRBJ1-3	TRBD1	CASRTGPNSGNTIYF	TGTGCCAGCCGGACAGGGCCAAACTCTGGAAACACCATATATTTT
TRBV18	NA	TRBJ2-7	NA	CASSPGQGLEQYF	TGTGCCAGCTCACCGGGGCAGGGTCTCGAGCAGTACTTC
TRBV10-3	once	TRBJ1-1	NA	CAIGDMNTEAFF	TGTGCCATCGGGGACATGAACACTGAAGCTTTCTTT
TRBV27	NA	TRBJ1-1	NA	CASSLRLQNTEAFF	TGTGCCAGCAGTTTAAGATTACAAAACACTGAAGCTTTCTTT
TRBV7-2	once	TRBJ2-3	TRBD2	CASSFPGLGRDTQYF	TGTGCCAGCAGCTTCCCGGGACTAGGGCGGGATACGCAGTATTTT
TRBV7-6	NA	TRBJ1-4	TRBD1	CASSPRDREVEKLFF	TGTGCCAGCAGCCCCCGGGACAGGGAGGTTGAAAAACTGTTTTTT